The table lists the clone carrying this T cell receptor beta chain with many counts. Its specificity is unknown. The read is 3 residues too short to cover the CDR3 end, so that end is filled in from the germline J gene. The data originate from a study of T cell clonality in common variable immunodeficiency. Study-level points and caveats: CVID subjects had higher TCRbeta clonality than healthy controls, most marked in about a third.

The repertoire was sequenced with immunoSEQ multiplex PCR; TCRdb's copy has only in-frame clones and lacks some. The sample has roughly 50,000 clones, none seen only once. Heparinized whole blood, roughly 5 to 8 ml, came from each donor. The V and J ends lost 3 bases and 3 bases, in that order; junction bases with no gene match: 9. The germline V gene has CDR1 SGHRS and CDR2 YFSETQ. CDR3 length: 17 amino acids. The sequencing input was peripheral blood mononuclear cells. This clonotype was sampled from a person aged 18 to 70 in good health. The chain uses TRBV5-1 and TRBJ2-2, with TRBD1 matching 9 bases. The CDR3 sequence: CASSSTYRGPYTGELFF. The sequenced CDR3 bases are TGCGCCAGCAGCTCAACTTACAGGGGGCCGTACACCGGGGAG. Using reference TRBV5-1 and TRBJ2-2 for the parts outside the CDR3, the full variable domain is KAGVTQTPRYLIKTRGQQVTLSCSPISGHRSVSWYQQTPGQGLQFLFEYFSETQRNKGNFPGRFSGRQFSNSRSEMNVSTLELGDSALYLCASSSTYRGPYTGELFFGEGSRLTVL.